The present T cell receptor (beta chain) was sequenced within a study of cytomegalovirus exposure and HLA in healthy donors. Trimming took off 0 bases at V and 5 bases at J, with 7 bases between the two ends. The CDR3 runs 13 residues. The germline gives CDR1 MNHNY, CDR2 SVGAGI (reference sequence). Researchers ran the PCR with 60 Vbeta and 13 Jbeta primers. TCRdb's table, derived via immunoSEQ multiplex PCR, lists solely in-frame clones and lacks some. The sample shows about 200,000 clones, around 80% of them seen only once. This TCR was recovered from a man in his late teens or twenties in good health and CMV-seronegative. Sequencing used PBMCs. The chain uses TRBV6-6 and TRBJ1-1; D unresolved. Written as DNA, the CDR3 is TGTGCCAGCAGTTACTCCCCGGGAACTGAAGCTTTCTTT. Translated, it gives CASSYSPGTEAFF.